The 23 T cell receptor beta chains below come from one sample, sequenced in a study of blood T cell repertoires in COVID-19. Assay: immunoSEQ multiplex PCR; the TCRdb copy retains only in-frame clones and omits some. The sample has about 50,000 clones, about 82% seen once; the top ten hold roughly 2%. The sequencing sample was made of peripheral blood. The receptor source for this set is a woman aged 60-75 years with acute or convalescent COVID-19.

The chain couples TRBV9 to TRBJ2-7; the D gene is possibly TRBD2 (6 bases). Trimming removed 0 bases at V and 7 bases at J, with 14 bases between. Per germline, CDR1 SGDLS and CDR2 YYNGEE. The CDR3 spans 14 residues. The CDR3 DNA is TGTGCCAGCAGCGTAGATCCGGGGGTGAGGGAGCAGTACTTC. Its protein product is CASSVDPGVREQYF.

This clone was counted only a few times. CDR3 amino acids: CASSQISRTSGNNEQFF. CDR3 coding DNA: TGCGCCAGCAGCCAAATTTCACGGACTAGCGGAAACAATGAGCAGTTCTTC. The chain has TRBV5-1 and TRBJ2-1; 10 nucleotides match TRBD2. V shed 4 bases, J shed 5 bases, and the junction held 12 bases outside the gene matches. There are 17 residues in the CDR3. Per germline, CDR1 SGHRS and CDR2 YFSETQ.

This clone was seen just once. The V and J genes are TRBV27 and TRBJ2-2; D gene ambiguous. Looked up from germline, CDR1 is MNHEY and CDR2 is SMNVEV (reference sequence). V dropped 2 bases and J dropped 3 bases, with 7 bases sitting between them. This CDR3 is built from 14 residues. The CDR3 DNA reads TGTGCCAGCAGTTTAAGTAGCTACACCGGGGAGCTGTTTTTT. Its protein product is CASSLSSYTGELFF.

With respect to this clone: The junction differs from germline at one of its ends, possibly a read error. The chain has TRBV7-7 and TRBJ2-2; weak D call: TRBD1 (6 bases). There are 18 residues in the CDR3. Germline V gene lookup returns CDR1 SSHAT and CDR2 FNYEAQ (reference sequence). The chain's CDR3 is CASSLQTGGRSNTGELFF. DNA for the CDR3: TGTGCTAGCAGCTTACAGACAGGTGGGAGATCGAACACCGGGGAGCTGTTTTTT.

This chain uses TRBV18 with TRBJ1-5, with D possibly being TRBD1 (5 bases). V was shortened by 3 bases and J by 7 bases, with 25 bases between the two germline ends. Germline CDR1 KGHSH, CDR2 LQKENI. The CDR3 length is 18 residues. The CDR3: CASSPPPGRASLRQPQHF. CDR3 in DNA: TGTGCCAGCTCACCCCCCCCGGGCAGGGCCTCCTTAAGGCAGCCCCAGCATTTT.

The rearrangement uses TRBV20-1 and TRBJ2-3; possibly TRBD2 for D (6 bases). This CDR3 has 15 amino acids. The V end lost 3 bases, the J end lost 4 bases, and 17 bases lay between the germline ends. Germline CDR1 reads DFQATT; CDR2 reads SNEGSKA (reference sequence). The chain's CDR3 is CSASARRRVPDTQYF. CDR3 coding DNA: TGCAGTGCTAGTGCTAGGCGGAGGGTCCCAGATACGCAGTATTTT.

In its sample, this clone was seen once. This chain joins TRBV5-1 and TRBJ1-4; D not certain. Germline V lookup: CDR1 SGHRS, CDR2 YFSETQ. V dropped 0 bases and J dropped 3 bases, with 6 bases sitting between them. The CDR3 is made up of 14 amino acids. The CDR3 reads CASSLEWPNEKLFF. Here the CDR3 DNA reads TGCGCCAGCAGCTTGGAGTGGCCTAATGAAAAACTGTTTTTT.

In DNA form, the CDR3 reads TGTGCCTGGAGCTCGGGTATTTCTGAAGCTTTCTTT. Protein: CAWSSGISEAFF. J is TRBJ1-1 and V is TRBV30; D is ambiguous. Germline V gene lookup returns CDR1 GTSNPN and CDR2 SVGIG (reference sequence). V was pared by 3 bases and J by 6 bases, with 11 bases between. The CDR3 contains 12 residues.

This chain uses TRBV30 with TRBJ1-3, with D tentatively TRBD1 (5 bases). The CDR3 has 16 amino acids. Looked up from germline, CDR1 is GTSNPN and CDR2 is SVGIG (reference sequence). The ends were cut back, 0 bases at V and 0 bases at J, with 12 bases in the middle. This CDR3 is CAWSVSGGTSGNTIYF. The CDR3 DNA follows: TGTGCCTGGAGTGTAAGCGGCGGGACCTCTGGAAACACCATATATTTT. Using reference TRBV30 and TRBJ1-3 for the parts outside the CDR3, the full variable domain is SQTIHQWPATLVQPVGSPLSLECTVEGTSNPNLYWYRQAAGRGLQLLFYSVGIGQISSEVPQNLSASRPQDRQFILSSKKLLLSDSGFYLCAWSVSGGTSGNTIYFGEGSWLTVV.

The V call is TRBV6-6, the J call TRBJ1-1; 7 nucleotides match TRBD1. Germline CDR1 and CDR2: MNHNY and SVGAGI (reference sequence). The V and J ends lost 6 bases and 1 base, in that order; junction bases with no gene match: 11. There are 16 residues in the CDR3. The CDR3 is CASSETYHRGNTEAFF. In nucleotides, the CDR3 is TGTGCCAGCAGCGAAACTTACCACAGGGGGAACACTGAAGCTTTCTTT.

This clone was seen only a few times. The chain combines TRBV19 with TRBJ1-5; TRBD1 matches at 8 bases. The CDR3 extends over 14 amino acids. CDR1 and CDR2 from the germline V gene are LNHDA and SQIVND (reference sequence). Unmatched junction bases numbered 7, after V lost 10 bases and J lost 2 bases. CDR3 sequence (DNA): TGTGCCACGAAACCGGGACAGGGCAATCAGCCCCAGCATTTT. Translating gives CATKPGQGNQPQHF.

The rearrangement joins TRBV28 to TRBJ2-1, with TRBD2 matching over 7 bases. Trimming at V came to 5 bases and at J to 2 bases, leaving 9 bases not matched to a gene. Germline CDR1 is MDHEN and CDR2 is SYDVKM. The CDR3 runs to 16 residues. Here the CDR3 reads CASSPTLAVTYNEQFF. CDR3 DNA: TGTGCCAGCAGTCCGACCCTAGCGGTAACCTACAATGAGCAGTTCTTC.

The rearrangement joins TRBV28 to TRBJ2-5, with D uncertain. The germline V gene has CDR1 MDHEN and CDR2 SYDVKM. This CDR3 has 13 amino acids. The V gene lost 3 bases and the J gene lost 7 bases, with 12 bases spanning the gap. The chain's CDR3 is CASSFQPGGTQYF. CDR3 in DNA: TGTGCCAGCAGTTTTCAGCCTGGCGGGACCCAGTACTTC.

J is TRBJ2-7 and V is TRBV20-1; D not resolved. Germline CDR1 DFQATT, CDR2 SNEGSKA (reference sequence). V was cut by 7 bases and J by 0 bases, with 4 bases left in between. This CDR3 region has 10 residues. The CDR3 coding sequence is TGCAGTGTATCCTCCTACGAGCAGTACTTC. The encoded protein is CSVSSYEQYF.

The chain has TRBV6-5 and TRBJ1-1, with a weak D call TRBD1 (6 bases). Trimming removed 3 bases from V and 4 bases from J, with 12 bases in between. Germline lookup yields CDR1 MNHEY and CDR2 SVGAGI. The CDR3 is made up of 14 amino acids. CDR3 sequence: CASSYRNRATEAFF. The CDR3 region has the DNA TGTGCCAGCAGTTATCGCAACAGGGCCACTGAAGCTTTCTTT.

V is TRBV11-3 and J is TRBJ2-1; D may be TRBD2 (6 bases). V was trimmed by 1 base and J by 9 bases, leaving 10 bases between them. Germline V lookup: CDR1 SGHNT, CDR2 YENEEA. The CDR3 runs to 13 residues. Written as DNA, the CDR3 is TGTGCCAGCAGCTTAGCGGGAGTTGGTGAGCAGTTCTTC. Translating gives CASSLAGVGEQFF.

The V gene is TRBV3-1 (or the pseudogene TRBV3-2), the J gene TRBJ1-1, with a weak D call TRBD1 (6 bases). The CDR3 has 17 residues. V was trimmed by 0 bases and J by 4 bases, leaving 18 bases between them. Germline values: CDR1 LGHDT, CDR2 YNNKEL (reference sequence). The DNA for the CDR3 is TGTGCCAGCAGCCAAGAGCGATTGGACAGTCAGCGCACTGAAGCTTTCTTT. This translates into CASSQERLDSQRTEAFF.

This chain uses TRBV7-7 with TRBJ2-1; TRBD2 matches at 9 bases. This CDR3 spans 16 amino acids. With 1 base clipped from V and 5 bases from J, the junction kept 6 bases outside the gene matches. Germline CDR1 is SSHAT and CDR2 is FNYEAQ (reference sequence). This CDR3 reads CASSLVAGARHNEQFF. The DNA of the CDR3 is TGTGCCAGCAGCTTAGTAGCGGGAGCCCGTCACAATGAGCAGTTCTTC.

The chain is built from TRBV2 and TRBJ1-1; the match to TRBD1 covers 10 bases. Per the germline V gene, CDR1 is SNHLY and CDR2 is FYNNEI. The CDR3 contains 14 residues. The ends lost 7 bases at V and 4 bases at J; junction bases unmatched: 6. Here the CDR3 reads CASIPGTGATEAFF. The DNA of the CDR3 is TGTGCCAGCATCCCAGGGACAGGGGCCACTGAAGCTTTCTTT.

This chain links TRBV4-1 with TRBJ2-7; D is possibly TRBD2 (5 bases). Trimming shortened V by 4 bases and J by 2 bases, and 15 bases separated the two germline ends. The CDR3 has 15 amino acids. Germline CDR1 MGHRA, CDR2 YSYEKL. For the CDR3, the DNA is TGCGCCAGCAGCCCCGAAGTTCGGGGTACCTACGAGCAGTACTTC. Encoded protein: CASSPEVRGTYEQYF.

This clone has only one observation. This chain uses TRBV5-8 with TRBJ2-2, with D maybe TRBD1 (6 bases). Per germline, CDR1 SGHTS and CDR2 YDEGEE. The V end was cut by 4 bases, the J end by 3 bases, with 16 bases between. The length of the CDR3 is 16 residues. The CDR3 region has the DNA TGTGCCAGCAGCGCCACAGGGTTCCGAGACACCGGGGAGCTGTTTTTT. Encoded protein: CASSATGFRDTGELFF.

The V gene is TRBV30, the J gene TRBJ1-3, with TRBD1 matching 8 bases. The CDR3 has 16 residues. Germline V gene lookup returns CDR1 GTSNPN and CDR2 SVGIG (reference sequence). Germline trimming cut 3 bases from V and 0 bases from J; bases unmatched to any gene: 7. The CDR3 loop is CAWSPSGGASGNTIYF. CDR3 nucleotide sequence: TGTGCCTGGAGCCCGTCAGGGGGCGCCTCTGGAAACACCATATATTTT.

This clone was recorded only once. The chain recombines TRBV6-5 with TRBJ2-1; no reliable D call. The CDR3 is 15 residues long. Germline-derived CDR1 and CDR2 are MNHEY and SVGAGI. The germline V and J ends were trimmed by 2 bases and 1 base, with 9 bases remaining between them. The DNA of the CDR3 is TGTGCCAGCAGTTACGGTCGCGGTTCCTACAATGAGCAGTTCTTC. This translates into CASSYGRGSYNEQFF.